This is a list of T cell receptor beta chains from one sample in a study of pediatric ulcerative colitis. Here immunoSEQ multiplex PCR was the method, and the copy in TCRdb shows in-frame clones only, minus some. The table records 65,000 or so clones, roughly nine tenths of them present only once. The sequencing input was blood. These receptor sequences come from a boy under 18 with severe ulcerative colitis. Both conserved end residues are part of each CDR3. The order of the fields is J gene, V gene, D gene, CDR3 DNA, CDR3 protein. The D gene is left open where the match is weak.

J: TRBJ2-7
V: TRBV5-1
D: .
DNA: TGCGCCAGCAGCCTACCAGGGGCGGACGAGCAGTACTTC
CDR3: CASSLPGADEQYF

J: TRBJ2-7
V: TRBV7-9
D: .
DNA: TGTGCCAGCAGCCCCCCGAGCTCCTACGAGCAGTACTTC
CDR3: CASSPPSSYEQYF

J: TRBJ1-2
V: TRBV7-2
D: .
DNA: TGTGCCAGCAGCGAGGGACCGGACTATGGCTACACCTTC
CDR3: CASSEGPDYGYTF

J: TRBJ2-7
V: TRBV14
D: .
DNA: TGTGCCAGCAGCCAAGGGATAGGTGGATTGGGCGGCTCCTACGAGCAGTACTTC
CDR3: CASSQGIGGLGGSYEQYF

J: TRBJ1-2
V: TRBV7-9
D: TRBD1
DNA: TGTGCCAGCAGCTCAGGGGGCATGGATAACCTCTATGGCTACACCTTC
CDR3: CASSSGGMDNLYGYTF

J: TRBJ1-1
V: TRBV6-6
D: TRBD1
DNA: TGTGCCAGCAGTTACCAGGGGGCAAACACTGAAGCTTTCTTT
CDR3: CASSYQGANTEAFF

J: TRBJ2-7
V: TRBV7-9
D: .
DNA: TGTGCCAGCAGCCTAACTCCGGGACTTCCTCCCTACGAGCAGTACTTC
CDR3: CASSLTPGLPPYEQYF

J: TRBJ1-5
V: TRBV6-1
D: .
DNA: TGTGCCACCCAGATTAGAGGTCAGCCCCAGCATTTT
CDR3: CATQIRGQPQHF

J: TRBJ2-7
V: TRBV11-2
D: TRBD1
DNA: TGTGCCAGCACTTCACAGGGGGCCCACGAGCAGTACTTC
CDR3: CASTSQGAHEQYF

J: TRBJ2-3
V: TRBV29-1
D: .
DNA: TGCAGCGTTGGAGGAGTAGATACGCAGTATTTT
CDR3: CSVGGVDTQYF

J: TRBJ2-2
V: TRBV27
D: .
DNA: TGTGCCAGCAGTTTAACAGGGAACACCGGGGAGCTGTTTTTT
CDR3: CASSLTGNTGELFF

J: TRBJ1-5
V: TRBV18
D: TRBD1
DNA: TGTGCCAGCTCACCTCCGGGACAGGGTGGGGATCAGCCCCAGCATTTT
CDR3: CASSPPGQGGDQPQHF

J: TRBJ1-5
V: TRBV2
D: TRBD1
DNA: TGTGCCAGCAGTGAAATCGTCCCGGGACAGGGTCCTCGCTCCCATTTT
CDR3: CASSEIVPGQGPRSHF

J: TRBJ2-2
V: TRBV5-1
D: .
DNA: TGCGCCAGCAGCTTGGACCGAAACACCGGGGAGCTGTTTTTT
CDR3: CASSLDRNTGELFF